These T cell receptor delta chains were read from a single sample in a study of gamma-delta chains in newborns, infants, children. TCRdb re-analyzed the reads via CATT. The sample consists of 8,500 to 13,000 delta-chain clones, 3% to 4.5% of them appearing once. The sequencing sample was made of blood. These receptors were taken from a child who was a newborn, infant or young child, either healthy, febrile or measles-vaccinated (not recorded which). The CDR3 runs from the conserved cysteine through the conserved F or W. Fields, in order: J gene, V gene, clone size, D gene, CDR3 protein, CDR3 DNA. A D gene is named only where the DNA matches it firmly. Expanded clones are given a class, and other clones once, few, many or no size at all.

>TRDJ1|TRAV29/DV5|.|TRDD3
CAASLPYWGRYTDKLIF
TGTGCAGCAAGCTTGCCGTACTGGGGGAGGTACACCGATAAACTCATCTTT
>TRDJ1|TRDV3|medium-sized|.
CASRGLPLSLLIF
TGTGCCTCCAGAGGCCTTCCCCTTTCTCTTCTCATCTTT
>TRDJ1|TRDV1|.|.
CALGSPIFSGGRDKLIF
TGTGCTCTTGGGAGCCCGATATTCTCGGGGGGGCGCGATAAACTCATCTTT
>TRDJ2|TRDV1|few|.
CALGELSYVGSQAAQLFF
TGTGCTCTTGGGGAACTGTCCTACGTGGGGTCTCAGGCGGCACAACTCTTCTTT
>TRDJ1|TRAV29/DV5|.|TRDD2
CAAAPSYDRDPYTDKLIF
TGTGCAGCAGCTCCTTCCTACGACAGGGACCCGTACACCGATAAACTCATCTTT
>TRDJ1|TRAV29/DV5|.|.
CAASASSYTDKLIF
TGTGCAGCAAGCGCTTCCTCGTACACCGATAAACTCATCTTT
>TRDJ3|TRDV1|.|.
CALGEHRLFRPGSWDTRQMFF
TGTGCTCTTGGGGAACACCGACTCTTCCGACCGGGCTCCTGGGACACCCGACAGATGTTCTTC
>TRDJ4|TRDV1|.|.
CALGAGERGVRCKARPLIF
TGTGCTCTTGGGGCCGGGGAAAGGGGGGTACGTTGTAAAGCCAGACCCCTGATCTTT
>TRDJ1|TRDV1|few|.
CALGEEVFPLLWGIATSKLIF
.
>TRDJ1|TRDV1|few|TRDD3
CALGIAFRRVGEGADKLIF
TGTGCTCTTGGGATAGCTTTTCGTCGGGTGGGGGAAGGAGCCGATAAACTCATCTTT
>TRDJ1|TRDV3|few|.
CAYHRGLTDKLIF
TGTGCCTACCACCGGGGGTTAACCGATAAACTCATCTTT
>TRDJ1|TRDV1|.|TRDD3
CALGEWPYFTPGPYWGKEYTDKLIF
TGTGCTCTTGGGGAATGGCCCTACTTTACCCCGGGGCCATACTGGGGGAAAGAGTACACCGATAAACTCATCTTT
>TRDJ1|TRDV1|few|.
CALGETAPLTYTDKLIF
TGTGCTCTTGGGGAGACAGCCCCTCTGACCTACACCGATAAACTCATCTTT
>TRDJ1|TRDV1|few|TRDD3
CALGVAFLQRWGIRGPDKLIF
TGTGCTCTTGGGGTCGCCTTCCTACAGAGGTGGGGGATACGGGGCCCCGATAAACTCATCTTT
>TRDJ3|TRDV2|few|TRDD3
CACDTLGVTPWDTRQMFF
TGTGCCTGTGACACGCTGGGGGTTACCCCCTGGGACACCCGACAGATGTTTTTC
>TRDJ3|TRDV2|medium-sized|.
CACDTGGLRSWDTRQMFF
TGTGCCTGTGACACCGGGGGGCTCCGCTCCTGGGACACCCGACAGATGTTTTTC
>TRDJ1|TRDV2|few|TRDD3
CACNTVGGYSDRLIF
TGTGCCTGTAACACCGTTGGGGGATACAGCGATAGACTCATCTTT
>TRDJ1|TRDV1|few|TRDD3
CALGAFLPQFTGGYAASDKLIF
TGTGCTCTTGGGGCCTTCCTTCCTCAATTTACTGGGGGATACGCAGCATCCGATAAACTCATCTTT
>TRDJ1|TRAV29/DV5|few|TRDD3
CAATDPITGASPGRTDKLIF
TGTGCGGCAACCGACCCGATAACTGGGGCTAGCCCAGGAAGGACCGATAAACTCATCTTT
>TRDJ1|TRDV1|few|TRDD3
CALGELASKELGDTGLADKLIF
TGTGCTCTTGGGGAACTAGCCTCCAAAGAACTGGGGGATACTGGTCTCGCCGATAAACTCATCTTT
>TRDJ1|TRDV2|.|TRDD3
CACDTLGSSLLGTDTDKLIF
TGTGCCTGTGACACTTTAGGGTCCTCATTACTGGGGACCGACACCGATAAACTCATCTTT
>TRDJ1|TRDV1|few|TRDD2
CALGERRPSYMTGVHLADKLIF
TGTGCTCTTGGGGAACGCAGGCCTTCCTACATGACTGGGGTGCATTTGGCCGATAAACTCATCTTT
>TRDJ1|TRAV29/DV5|medium-sized|.
CAASGDRGKLIF
TGTGCAGCAAGCGGGGATCGAGGGAAACTCATCTTT
>TRDJ1|TRDV1|few|.
CALGAALRTPYTDKLIF
TGTGCTCTTGGGGCCGCCCTACGTACACCGTACACCGATAAACTCATCTTT
>TRDJ1|TRDV1|few|.
CALGEAVGLAAPFLYTDKLIF
TGTGCTCTTGGGGAAGCAGTCGGGCTGGCTGCACCATTTTTGTACACCGATAAACTCATCTTT
>TRDJ2|TRDV1|.|TRDD2
CALGEKQNLLAFLPGVFVTSAQLFF
TGTGCTCTTGGGGAAAAACAAAATCTCCTGGCCTTCCTACCGGGCGTTTTTGTTACATCAGCACAACTCTTCTTT
>TRDJ1|TRDV2|.|TRDD3
CACDTLSGDRDKLIF
TGTGCCTGTGACACTCTATCGGGGGATCGCGATAAACTCATCTTT
>TRDJ4|TRDV1|.|TRDD3
CALGELVQWGIRRPLIF
TGTGCTCTTGGGGAACTAGTACAGTGGGGGATAAGAAGACCCCTGATCTTT
>TRDJ3|TRDV2|medium-sized|TRDD3
CACDTVLGDSWDTRQMFF
TGTGCCTGTGACACCGTACTGGGGGACTCCTGGGACACCCGACAGATGTTTTTC
>TRDJ3|TRDV2|few|TRDD3
CACDQTGGVERSWDTRQMFF
TGTGCCTGTGACCAAACTGGGGGAGTGGAACGCTCCTGGGACACCCGACAGATGTTTTTC
>TRDJ1|TRDV1|few|TRDD3
CALGELSRWGLKLIF
TGTGCTCTTGGGGAATTATCTCGCTGGGGGCTTAAACTCATCTTT
>TRDJ1|TRDV1|.|.
CALGDVRGRRTDKLIF
TGTGCTCTTGGGGATGTAAGGGGGAGGAGGACCGATAAACTCATCTTT
>TRDJ1|TRDV1|few|.
CALGEPGGGRYTDKLIF
TGTGCTCTTGGGGAACCCGGAGGGGGACGCTACACCGATAAACTCATCTTT
>TRDJ3|TRDV1|few|.
CALGERRGRHGRMGIPWDTRQMFF
TGTGCTCTTGGGGAAAGGCGAGGGAGGCATGGCCGGATGGGGATCCCCTGGGACACCCGACAGATGTTTTTC
>TRDJ1|TRDV1|few|.
CALGELSRVPLLGSSRRDKLIF
TGTGCTCTTGGGGAACTTAGTAGGGTCCCCCTACTCGGATCCAGTCGAAGGGATAAACTCATCTTT
>TRDJ1|TRDV1|.|.
CALGEIWTDKLTF
TGTGCTCTTGGGGAAATCTGGACCGATAAACTCACCTTT
>TRDJ1|TRDV1|.|.
CALGELLPLIHMGFAHTDKLIF
TGTGCTCTTGGGGAACTTCTCCCCCTAATCCACATGGGGTTTGCCCACACCGATAAACTCATCTTT
>TRDJ1|TRDV1|.|TRDD3
CALGELRQRYWGIISPKLIF
TGTGCTCTTGGGGAACTCCGCCAGCGGTACTGGGGGATAATTTCCCCTAAACTCATCTTT
>TRDJ3|TRDV1|few|.
CALGELKLGRTRHGSWDTRQMFF
TGTGCTCTTGGGGAACTAAAGCTCGGTCGTACTCGACACGGGTCCTGGGACACCCGACAGATGTTTTTC
>TRDJ1|TRDV3|.|TRDD3
CAFSSFVWGILTTDKLIF
TGTGCCTTTTCATCATTCGTCTGGGGGATATTAACCACCGATAAACTCATCTTT
>TRDJ1|TRDV3|few|.
CASGDKLIF
TGTGCCTCGGGCGATAAACTCATCTTT
>TRDJ3|TRDV2|.|.
CACDTAGTSSWDTRQMFF
TGTGCCTGTGACACGGCGGGAACTAGCTCCTGGGACACCCGACAGATGTTTTTC
>TRDJ1|TRDV1|.|TRDD3
CALMMRMGYRPGDRYTDKLIF
TGTGCTCTGATGATGAGGATGGGTTACCGCCCGGGGGATAGGTACACCGATAAACTCATCTTT
>TRDJ1|TRDV1|few|TRDD2
CALGEPRPSSGQCDKLIF
TGTGCTCTTGGGGAACCCCGGCCTTCCTCGGGCCAATGCGATAAACTCATCTTT
>TRDJ1|TRDV1|few|TRDD3
CALGESTLSRLSPQVYWGLQYRTDKLIF
TGTGCTCTTGGGGAATCAACCCTTTCTCGGTTGAGCCCTCAGGTTTACTGGGGGCTACAGTATCGAACCGATAAACTCATCTTT
>TRDJ1|TRDV1|few|.
CALGELARHTDKLIF
TGTGCTCTTGGGGAACTTGCGAGGCACACCGATAAACTCATCTTT